Below, 5 T cell receptor beta chains from the same sample are listed, as sequenced in a study of blood T cells in healthy people across ages. Together with a sample-barcoded 5' primer, a J-beta primer mix was included in a second PCR lasting about 7 to 12 cycles. TCRdb reprocessed the 5' RACE reads via MiXCR and lists one record per CDR3 protein. In the table there are about 840,000 distinct CDR3 sequences, about 27% of which are singletons. Separately, the same data were catalogued under a study of T cells of mothers and their children.

Sequenced: blood. The receptors originated from a woman between 40 and 55 years old in good health.

In its sample, this clonotype was seen many times. The chain uses TRBV4-1 and TRBJ2-7, with 10 bases fitting TRBD2. CDR1 is MGHRA, CDR2 YSYEKL, per germline. After removal of 0 bases from V and 2 bases from J, the junction contained 10 bases not matched to a gene. The CDR3 has 18 residues. Here the CDR3 reads CASSQENRASGGAYEQYF. The CDR3 coding sequence is TGCGCCAGCAGCCAAGAGAATCGGGCTAGCGGGGGAGCCTACGAGCAGTACTTC.

In its sample, this clonotype was seen a few times. CDR3 protein: CASSLAGPGAGPSPDTQYF. The DNA of the CDR3 is TGTGCCAGCAGCTTAGCTGGACCCGGAGCAGGACCAAGTCCAGATACGCAGTATTTT. The chain carries TRBV7-2 and TRBJ2-3, with D unresolved. The germline V gene encodes CDR1 SGHTA and CDR2 FQGNSA. V lost 0 bases to trimming and J lost 4 bases, with 23 bases between them. The CDR3 is 19 residues long. Variable domain in full (rest from reference TRBV7-2 and TRBJ2-3): GAGVSQSPSNKVTEKGKDVELRCDPISGHTALYWYRQSLGQGLEFLIYFQGNSAPDKSGLPSDRFSAERTGGSVSTLTIQRTQQEDSAVYLCASSLAGPGAGPSPDTQYFGPGTRLTVL.

This chain links TRBV3-1 with TRBJ2-1; D remains unclear. This CDR3 has 16 amino acids. Between the trimmed V and J ends, which lost 0 bases and 0 bases, there was a span of 9 bases. Germline V gene lookup returns CDR1 LGHDT and CDR2 YNNKEL (reference sequence). The CDR3 loop reads CASSQEWDSSYNEQFF. CDR3 bases: TGTGCCAGCAGCCAAGAGTGGGATAGCTCCTACAATGAGCAGTTCTTC.

The J gene is TRBJ1-4, the V gene TRBV11-2; D is unresolved. This CDR3 has 12 amino acids. Trimming left V 6 bases short and J 0 bases short, with 2 bases between. Germline values: CDR1 SGHAT, CDR2 FQNNGV. The CDR3 DNA reads TGTGCCAGCAGGGCAACTAATGAAAAACTGTTTTTT. Protein product: CASRATNEKLFF.

There are many counts of this clonotype. The rearrangement uses TRBV12-3 or TRBV12-4 and TRBJ2-7; tentative D call: TRBD1 (5 bases). The ends were cut back, 5 bases at V and 0 bases at J, with 17 bases in the middle. This CDR3 region has 16 residues. The CDR3 bases are TGTGCCAGCAGTCCCCAGACAGTTTATCTCTCCTACGAGCAGTACTTC. Its translation is CASSPQTVYLSYEQYF.